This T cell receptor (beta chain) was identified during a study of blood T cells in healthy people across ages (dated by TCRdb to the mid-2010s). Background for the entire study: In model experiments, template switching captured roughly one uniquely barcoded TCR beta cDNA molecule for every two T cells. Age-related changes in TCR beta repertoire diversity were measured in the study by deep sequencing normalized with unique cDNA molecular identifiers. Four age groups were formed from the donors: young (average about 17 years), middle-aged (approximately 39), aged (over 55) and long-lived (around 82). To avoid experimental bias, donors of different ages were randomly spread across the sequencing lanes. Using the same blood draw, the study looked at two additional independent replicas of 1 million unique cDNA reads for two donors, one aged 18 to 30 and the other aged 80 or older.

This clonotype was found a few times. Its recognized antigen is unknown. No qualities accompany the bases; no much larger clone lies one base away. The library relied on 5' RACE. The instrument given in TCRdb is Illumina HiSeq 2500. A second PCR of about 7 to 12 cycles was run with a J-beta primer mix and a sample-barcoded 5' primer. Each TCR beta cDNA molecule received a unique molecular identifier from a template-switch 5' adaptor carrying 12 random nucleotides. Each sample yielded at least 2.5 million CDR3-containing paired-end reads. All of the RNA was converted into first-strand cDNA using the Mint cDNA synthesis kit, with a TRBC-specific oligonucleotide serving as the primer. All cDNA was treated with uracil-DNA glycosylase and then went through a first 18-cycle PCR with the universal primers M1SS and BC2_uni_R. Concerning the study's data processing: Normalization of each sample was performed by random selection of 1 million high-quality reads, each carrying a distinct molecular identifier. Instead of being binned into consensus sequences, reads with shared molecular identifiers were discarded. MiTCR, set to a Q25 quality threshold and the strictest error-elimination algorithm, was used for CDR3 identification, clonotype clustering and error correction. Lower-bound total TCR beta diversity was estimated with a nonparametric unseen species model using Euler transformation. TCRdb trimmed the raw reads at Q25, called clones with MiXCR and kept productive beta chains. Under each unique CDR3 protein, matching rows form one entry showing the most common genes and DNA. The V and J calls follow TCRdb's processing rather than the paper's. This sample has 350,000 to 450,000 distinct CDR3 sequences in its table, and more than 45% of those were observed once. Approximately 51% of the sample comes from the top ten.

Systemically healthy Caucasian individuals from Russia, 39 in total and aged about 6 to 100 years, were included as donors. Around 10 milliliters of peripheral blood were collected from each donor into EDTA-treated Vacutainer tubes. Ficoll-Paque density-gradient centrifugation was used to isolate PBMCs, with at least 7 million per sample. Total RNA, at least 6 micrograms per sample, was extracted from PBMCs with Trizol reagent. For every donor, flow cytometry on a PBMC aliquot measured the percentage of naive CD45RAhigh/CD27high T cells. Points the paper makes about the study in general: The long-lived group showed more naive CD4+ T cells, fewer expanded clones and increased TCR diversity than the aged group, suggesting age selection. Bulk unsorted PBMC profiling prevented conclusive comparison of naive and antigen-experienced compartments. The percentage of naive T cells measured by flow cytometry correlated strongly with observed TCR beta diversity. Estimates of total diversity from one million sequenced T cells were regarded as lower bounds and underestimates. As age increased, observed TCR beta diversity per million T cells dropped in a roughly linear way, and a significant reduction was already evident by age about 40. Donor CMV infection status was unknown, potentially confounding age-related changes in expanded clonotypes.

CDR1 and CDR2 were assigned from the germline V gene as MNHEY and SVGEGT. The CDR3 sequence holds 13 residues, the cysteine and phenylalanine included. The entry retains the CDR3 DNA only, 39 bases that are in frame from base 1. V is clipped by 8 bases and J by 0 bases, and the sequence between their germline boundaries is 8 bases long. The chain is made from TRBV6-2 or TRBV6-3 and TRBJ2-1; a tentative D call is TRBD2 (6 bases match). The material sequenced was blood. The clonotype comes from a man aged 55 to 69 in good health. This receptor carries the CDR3 CASGTFSYNEQFF. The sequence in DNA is TGTGCCAGCGGGACTTTCTCCTACAATGAGCAGTTCTTC.